A single sample is the source of the 3 T cell receptor beta chains below, sequenced in a study of cytomegalovirus exposure and HLA in healthy donors. The primer mix had 60 Vbeta and 13 Jbeta primers. Using immunoSEQ multiplex PCR, the repertoire was profiled, and TCRdb retains in-frame clones only, with some absent. This sample carries 140,000 to 150,000 clones, 65% to 75% of them seen once, and the ten largest clones take around 4.2%. Sequencing was done on a sample of PBMCs. The receptors originated from a man aged 55 to 70 in good health and CMV-seronegative.

V and J are TRBV5-1 and TRBJ2-7, with 8 positions matching TRBD1. This CDR3 comprises 15 residues. The germline V gene encodes CDR1 SGHRS and CDR2 YFSETQ. V lost 4 bases to trimming and J lost 1 base; unmatched junction nucleotides: 7. Here the CDR3 DNA reads TGCGCCAGCAGCAGTACAGGGGGAACTTCCTACGAGCAGTACTTC. As protein: CASSSTGGTSYEQYF.

This clone turned up a few times. The chain carries TRBV9 and TRBJ2-7; perhaps TRBD2 as D (6 bases). Trimming shortened V by 0 bases and J by 6 bases, and 16 bases separated the two germline ends. The germline CDR1 and CDR2 sequences are SGDLS and YYNGEE. The CDR3 covers 15 residues. The CDR3 nucleotides read TGTGCCAGCAGCGTAGCCGGGGACTCCACTGGCGAGCAGTACTTC. This translates into CASSVAGDSTGEQYF. Based on the CDR3 plus reference TRBV9 and TRBJ2-7, the full variable domain is DSGVTQTPKHLITATGQRVTLRCSPRSGDLSVYWYQQSLDQGLQFLIQYYNGEERAKGNILERFSAQQFPDLHSELNLSSLELGDSALYFCASSVAGDSTGEQYFGPGTRLTVT.

This clone was observed a few times. The chain employs TRBV30 and TRBJ2-2; 8 positions agree with TRBD2. The CDR3 has 19 amino acids. The germline V gene has CDR1 GTSNPN and CDR2 SVGIG (reference sequence). The ends lost 0 bases at V and 3 bases at J; junction bases unmatched: 15. CDR3 amino acids: CAWSVHRLAGATYTGELFF. CDR3 DNA: TGTGCCTGGAGTGTACACCGGCTAGCGGGTGCCACATACACCGGGGAGCTGTTTTTT.